The 10 T cell receptor beta chains below all came from one sample that was sequenced in a study of cytomegalovirus exposure and HLA in healthy donors. The PCR ran on 60 Vbeta and 13 Jbeta primers. Using immunoSEQ multiplex PCR, the repertoire was profiled, and TCRdb retains in-frame clones only, with some absent. The data contain 150,000 to 200,000 clones, almost 80% of them singletons. Material: PBMCs. These receptor sequences come from a man in his forties or fifties in good health and CMV-seropositive.

This chain links TRBV11-2 with TRBJ2-5, with 11 bases lining up with TRBD1. With the DNA end fitting TRBJ2-7 better, the J assignment may be wrong. Germline V lookup: CDR1 SGHAT, CDR2 FQNNGV. The CDR3 contains 14 residues. DNA of the CDR3: TGTGCCAGCAGTACCGGGACAGGGGGCTACGAGCAGTACTTC. It yields the protein CASSTGTGGYEQYF.

This clone has only one observation. The V call is TRBV5-6, the J call TRBJ1-1; 7 nucleotides align to TRBD1. Trimming at V came to 1 base and at J to 4 bases, leaving 16 bases not matched to a gene. Germline CDR1 and CDR2: SGHDT and YYEEEE. The length of the CDR3 is 18 residues. This chain's CDR3 is CASSLYRTGSRITTEAFF. CDR3 nucleotide sequence: TGTGCCAGCAGCTTGTATAGGACAGGATCTAGGATTACCACTGAAGCTTTCTTT.

This chain connects TRBV7-2 to TRBJ1-2, with 9 bases identical to TRBD1. This CDR3 contains 14 residues. Germline assignment: CDR1 SGHTA and CDR2 FQGNSA. Germline trimming cut 5 bases from V and 8 bases from J; bases unmatched to any gene: 9. The CDR3 protein is CASSQITGGGGYTF. In DNA form, the CDR3 reads TGTGCCAGCAGCCAAATTACAGGGGGCGGAGGCTACACCTTC.

V and J are TRBV6-1 and TRBJ1-1; no definite D call. CDR3 length equals 14 residues. Germline-derived CDR1 and CDR2 are MNHNS and SASEGT. V lost 6 bases, J lost 4 bases, and 15 bases lay in between. The CDR3 DNA reads TGTGCCAGCAGGACCCGTCCAGCGGGCACTGAAGCTTTCTTT. It codes for CASRTRPAGTEAFF.

J is TRBJ2-5 and V is TRBV29-1, with 7 bases identical to TRBD1. V trimming: 6 bases; J trimming: 2 bases; junction bases outside the gene matches: 9. The length of the CDR3 is 14 residues. CDR1 is SQVTM and CDR2 is ANQGSEA in the germline V gene. The CDR3 sequence: CSVGWTGFQETQYF. CDR3 nucleotide sequence: TGCAGCGTAGGGTGGACAGGTTTTCAAGAGACCCAGTACTTC.

The chain joins TRBV5-1 to TRBJ1-1; the D gene is possibly TRBD1 (5 bases). Between the trimmed V and J ends, which lost 7 bases and 0 bases, there was a span of 19 bases. The germline CDR1 and CDR2 sequences are SGHRS and YFSETQ. There are 16 residues in the CDR3. The CDR3 DNA sequence: TGCGCCAGCCGTCGGGGGGTCGGGGAAATGAACACTGAAGCTTTCTTT. It translates to CASRRGVGEMNTEAFF.

The chain combines TRBV28 with TRBJ1-2; TRBD1 aligns across 8 bases. The CDR3 loop spans 13 amino acids. CDR1 and CDR2 from the germline V gene are MDHEN and SYDVKM. Trimming at V came to 6 bases and at J to 8 bases, leaving 8 bases not matched to a gene. Here the CDR3 reads CASRSTSGGGYTF. The CDR3 bases are TGTGCCAGCAGGTCGACGTCAGGGGGCGGCTACACCTTC.

J is TRBJ1-5 and V is TRBV7-8, with a possible D match to TRBD1 (5 bases). The V and J ends lost 5 bases and 2 bases respectively, with 13 bases between them. Germline values: CDR1 SGHVS, CDR2 FQNEAQ. The CDR3 runs 15 residues. The CDR3 loop is CASSRPEGGNQPQHF. Written as DNA, the CDR3 is TGTGCCAGCAGCCGACCGGAAGGGGGCAATCAGCCCCAGCATTTT. Variable domain in full (rest from reference TRBV7-8 and TRBJ1-5): GAGVSQSPRYKVAKRGQDVALRCDPISGHVSLFWYQQALGQGPEFLTYFQNEAQLDKSGLPSDRFFAERPEGSVSTLKIQRTQQEDSAVYLCASSRPEGGNQPQHFGDGTRLSIL.

This chain uses TRBV18 with TRBJ1-3, with TRBD1 matching 11 bases. V lost 2 bases and J lost 0; bases outside the gene matches: 0. Per the germline V gene, CDR1 is KGHSH and CDR2 is LQKENI. CDR3 length: 16 amino acids. CDR3 nucleotide sequence: TGTGCCAGCTCACCAGGGACAGGGGGCTCTGGAAACACCATATATTTT. Amino acids: CASSPGTGGSGNTIYF.

This clone has more than one count but fewer than ten. CDR3 sequence: CASSPGTGTYEQYF. The DNA of the CDR3 is TGTGCCAGCAGCCCCGGGACAGGGACCTACGAGCAGTACTTC. The rearrangement uses TRBV7-6 and TRBJ2-7; 9 nucleotides line up with TRBD1. CDR3 length equals 14 residues. The J segment lost 2 bases and the V segment lost 5 bases, leaving 4 bases of the junction unmatched. From germline, CDR1 is SGHVS and CDR2 FNYEAQ. Complete variable domain (other parts from reference TRBV7-6 and TRBJ2-7): GAGVSQSPRYKVTKRGQDVALRCDPISGHVSLYWYRQALGQGPEFLTYFNYEAQQDKSGLPNDRFSAERPEGSISTLTIQRTEQRDSAMYRCASSPGTGTYEQYFGPGTRLTVT.